Below, 27 T cell receptor beta chains from the same sample are listed, as sequenced in a study of blood T cell repertoires in COVID-19. TCRdb's table, derived via immunoSEQ multiplex PCR, lists solely in-frame clones and lacks some. The sample has a few hundred thousand clones; roughly four fifths are singletons. Sequenced sample: PBMCs or T cells enriched from blood (not recorded which). Receptor source: a woman aged 50 to 60 who had recovered from COVID-19.

A single count supports this clone. The gene calls are TRBV27 and TRBJ2-1; D may be TRBD1 (5 bases). Germline loops: CDR1 MNHEY, CDR2 SMNVEV (reference sequence). The CDR3 is 14 residues long. The V end lost 6 bases, the J end lost 0 bases, and 9 bases lay between the germline ends. The CDR3 DNA follows: TGTGCCAGCAGGTCTAGGGGCTCCTACAATGAGCAGTTCTTC. Its translation: CASRSRGSYNEQFF.

This chain links TRBV5-5 with TRBJ2-7, with TRBD1 matching over 10 bases. The CDR3 runs to 16 residues. Germline CDR1 and CDR2: SGHKS and YYEKEE (reference sequence). Trimming at V came to 7 bases and at J to 3 bases, leaving 13 bases not matched to a gene. The DNA of the CDR3 is TGTGCCAGCTCAAGAGCCGGGACAGGGGTCGGCTACGAGCAGTACTTC. Translating it yields CASSRAGTGVGYEQYF.

The chain has TRBV11-2 and TRBJ1-2; D perhaps matches TRBD1 (5 bases). The CDR3 covers 17 residues. Trimming took 6 bases from V and 8 from J, leaving 28 bases between them. Germline CDR1 is SGHAT and CDR2 is FQNNGV. The CDR3 here is CASSLVSAGTPFDGYTF. DNA of the CDR3: TGTGCCAGCAGTCTCGTCTCGGCGGGGACCCCCTTTGACGGCTACACCTTC.

The rearrangement joins TRBV7-9 to TRBJ2-5; TRBD2 aligns across 11 bases. CDR1 SEHNR and CDR2 FQNEAQ come from the germline V gene (reference sequence). This CDR3 comprises 16 residues. With 5 bases clipped from V and 4 bases from J, the junction kept 9 bases outside the gene matches. The CDR3 nucleotides read TGTGCCAGCAGCACAATTAGCGGGGGGGCCGGAGAGACCCAGTACTTC. Translating it yields CASSTISGGAGETQYF.

This clone showed up just once. The chain links TRBV28 to TRBJ1-2, with 7 bases matching TRBD1. With 6 bases clipped from V and 8 bases from J, the junction kept 15 bases outside the gene matches. Germline V gene data show CDR1 as MDHEN and CDR2 as SYDVKM. The CDR3 is 15 residues long. The CDR3 is CASRGTGAQGRGYTF. CDR3 DNA: TGTGCCAGCAGAGGCACAGGGGCCCAGGGGAGGGGCTACACCTTC.

The V and J genes are TRBV7-2 and TRBJ2-1; D may be TRBD2 (6 bases). The CDR3 is made up of 16 amino acids. CDR1 and CDR2 (germline): SGHTA, FQGNSA. Trimming pared 1 base from V and 3 bases from J, leaving 13 bases between. As DNA, the CDR3 is TGTGCCAGCAGCTTAGATATCGGGAGTTTCTACAATGAGCAGTTCTTC. It encodes CASSLDIGSFYNEQFF.

The chain links TRBV6-2 or TRBV6-3 to TRBJ1-5; 7 bases line up with TRBD1. The germline gives CDR1 MNHEY, CDR2 SVGEGT. This CDR3 spans 17 amino acids. Trimming took 0 bases from V and 0 from J; bases not matched to a gene: 5. CDR3: CASSYSGTEYSNQPQHF. CDR3 sequence (DNA): TGTGCCAGCAGTTACTCCGGGACAGAATATAGCAATCAGCCCCAGCATTTT.

The J gene is TRBJ1-2, the V gene TRBV3-1 (or the pseudogene TRBV3-2); 7 bases agree with TRBD1. The CDR3 sequence is 15 residues long. The V gene end was trimmed by 0 bases and the J gene end by 5 bases; junction bases not matched to a gene: 6. CDR1 LGHDT and CDR2 YNNKEL come from the germline V gene (reference sequence). The CDR3 region is CASSQELAGGYGYTF. The CDR3 nucleotides are TGTGCCAGCAGCCAAGAACTAGCAGGGGGATATGGCTACACCTTC.

The chain recombines TRBV7-6 with TRBJ2-1; 8 bases map to TRBD1. The CDR3 totals 17 residues. V shed 4 bases, J shed 3 bases, and the junction held 11 bases outside the gene matches. CDR1 and CDR2 (germline): SGHVS, FNYEAQ. The CDR3 nucleotides are TGTGCCAGCAGCTCTTTATTGCGGACAGGGATCTACAATGAGCAGTTCTTC. Its protein is CASSSLLRTGIYNEQFF.

The CDR3 coding sequence is TGTGCCAGTAGTATAGGTAGTCAGGTAAATCAGCCCCAGCATTTT. Its translation is CASSIGSQVNQPQHF. V usage is TRBV19 and J usage is TRBJ1-5, with no clear D. V was pared by 1 base and J by 4 bases, with 11 bases between. The germline gives CDR1 LNHDA, CDR2 SQIVND (reference sequence). The CDR3 spans 15 residues.

The chain couples TRBV11-1 to TRBJ2-7, with unresolved D. Germline V CDR1 and CDR2: SGHAT, FQDESV (reference sequence). The CDR3 contains 14 residues. V lost 6 bases to trimming and J lost 0 bases, with 12 bases between them. The CDR3 sequence is CASRPTLTSYEQYF. The DNA of the CDR3 is TGTGCCAGCAGACCTACCTTAACCTCCTACGAGCAGTACTTC.

The chain couples TRBV5-1 to TRBJ2-5, with a weak D call TRBD2 (5 bases). CDR1 is SGHRS and CDR2 is YFSETQ in the germline V gene. V gave up 0 bases and J gave up 3 bases, with 12 bases separating them. The CDR3 totals 15 residues. This CDR3 is CASSLGLVGEETQYF. The CDR3 region has the DNA TGCGCCAGCAGCTTGGGCTTGGTCGGGGAAGAGACCCAGTACTTC.

This chain uses TRBV21-1 with TRBJ2-6; the D call of TRBD1 is as the table states it, not checked on the DNA. TRBV21-1 is annotated as a pseudogene. This CDR3 comprises 18 residues. Here the CDR3 reads CASSGPPGHNSGANVLTF. CDR3 in DNA: TGTGCCAGCAGCGGACCTCCGGGACACAACTCTGGGGCCAACGTCCTGACTTTC.

The rearrangement uses TRBV6-4 and TRBJ1-5; maybe TRBD1 (5 bases). Per the germline V gene, CDR1 is MRHNA and CDR2 is SNTAGT. Deletions cut 6 bases from V and 0 bases from J, with 15 bases between. The CDR3 runs to 16 residues. CDR3 sequence reads: CASRVLQTVSNQPQHF. In DNA form, the CDR3 reads TGTGCCAGCAGAGTTCTACAGACAGTTAGCAATCAGCCCCAGCATTTT.

The CDR3 DNA is TGTGCCAGCAGCCTCCTTGGAAACACCATATATTTT. It yields the protein CASSLLGNTIYF. The rearrangement uses TRBV7-8 and TRBJ1-3, with D unresolved. Trimming removed 5 bases at V and 3 bases at J, with 5 bases between. This CDR3 spans 12 amino acids. Germline values: CDR1 SGHVS, CDR2 FQNEAQ.

This clone was seen a handful of times. V is TRBV30 and J is TRBJ1-5, with 7 bases that match TRBD1. Unmatched junction bases numbered 4, after V lost 2 bases and J lost 3 bases. The germline V gene has CDR1 GTSNPN and CDR2 SVGIG (reference sequence). This CDR3 has 14 amino acids. CDR3 DNA sequence: TGTGCCTGGAGTAAGGACAGGACCAATCAGCCCCAGCATTTT. Amino acid sequence: CAWSKDRTNQPQHF.

The chain employs TRBV18 and TRBJ1-2, with 7 bases fitting TRBD1. V lost 0 bases and J lost 8; bases outside the gene matches: 9. This CDR3 region has 15 residues. Germline V gene data show CDR1 as KGHSH and CDR2 as LQKENI. The CDR3 DNA reads TGTGCCAGCTCACCACCCGACAGGGCCCGAGGGGGCTACACCTTC. Its translation: CASSPPDRARGGYTF.

V is TRBV5-1 and J is TRBJ2-2; a weak D match, TRBD1 (6 bases). Trimming pared 3 bases from V and 4 bases from J, leaving 19 bases between. The germline V gene has CDR1 SGHRS and CDR2 YFSETQ. CDR3 length: 17 residues. CDR3 region: CASSSPITTGTTGELFF. The CDR3 nucleotides read TGCGCCAGCAGCTCCCCAATCACGACAGGAACCACCGGGGAGCTGTTTTTT.

This chain connects TRBV4-3 to TRBJ1-2; 10 bases are a match to TRBD1. This CDR3 region has 15 residues. In germline, CDR1 is LGHNA, CDR2 YSLEER. J was trimmed by 1 base and V by 4 bases; bases with no gene match: 3. The chain's CDR3 is CASSPDRGLNYGYTF. CDR3 DNA sequence: TGCGCCAGCAGCCCCGACAGGGGGCTTAACTATGGCTACACCTTC.

The chain is built from TRBV6-5 and TRBJ1-1; TRBD1 might be the D (6 bases). The CDR3 contains 15 residues. V was trimmed by 1 base and J by 3 bases, leaving 12 bases between them. CDR1 is MNHEY, CDR2 SVGAGI, per germline. CDR3 sequence (DNA): TGTGCCAGCAGTTACTTCACAGGGTTGGACACTGAAGCTTTCTTT. Amino acids: CASSYFTGLDTEAFF.

The genes are TRBV7-2 and TRBJ1-1; 8 nucleotides align to TRBD1. The CDR3 is made up of 13 amino acids. After removal of 7 bases from V and 2 bases from J, the junction contained 3 bases not matched to a gene. Per the germline V gene, CDR1 is SGHTA and CDR2 is FQGNSA. This CDR3 is CASNDRGNTEAFF. CDR3 bases: TGTGCCAGCAACGACAGGGGTAACACTGAAGCTTTCTTT.

The chain uses TRBV15 and TRBJ1-5; tentatively, D is TRBD1 (6 bases). Germline CDR1 LNHNV, CDR2 YYDKDF (reference sequence). The V gene lost 0 bases and the J gene lost 7 bases, with 16 bases spanning the gap. The CDR3 sequence is 16 residues long. CDR3 bases: TGTGCCACCAGCAGAGATGGATCAGGGGTGGGACAGCCCCAGCATTTT. Protein product: CATSRDGSGVGQPQHF.

CDR3 bases: TGTGCCAGCAGCACCCCCGGGAGGCCCACTGAAGCTTTCTTT. This gives the protein CASSTPGRPTEAFF. The V gene is TRBV6-5, the J gene TRBJ1-1, with D unresolved. Trimming left V 6 bases short and J 4 bases short, with 15 bases between. Per the germline V gene, CDR1 is MNHEY and CDR2 is SVGAGI. The CDR3 has 14 residues.

The gene calls are TRBV5-5 and TRBJ1-2; 8 bases align to TRBD1. Unmatched junction bases numbered 13, after V lost 4 bases and J lost 8 bases. Per germline, CDR1 SGHKS and CDR2 YYEKEE (reference sequence). CDR3 length equals 15 residues. This CDR3 reads CASSPPGQGRLGYTF. The CDR3 nucleotides read TGTGCCAGCAGCCCACCCGGACAGGGTCGGCTGGGCTACACCTTC.

The genes are TRBV2 and TRBJ1-4; D perhaps matches TRBD1 (5 bases). The germline gives CDR1 SNHLY, CDR2 FYNNEI. The CDR3 length is 15 residues. Trimming shortened V by 4 bases and J by 5 bases, and 14 bases separated the two germline ends. The CDR3 sequence: CASSVRQRTNEKLFF. The CDR3 DNA sequence: TGTGCCAGCAGTGTTCGACAGAGAACCAATGAAAAACTGTTTTTT.

The chain has TRBV6-5 and TRBJ1-2; D perhaps matches TRBD1 (5 bases). CDR3 length: 15 amino acids. Germline values: CDR1 MNHEY, CDR2 SVGAGI. V dropped 2 bases and J dropped 4 bases, with 14 bases sitting between them. CDR3 DNA sequence: TGTGCCAGCAGTTACCAAGGGGTGAACGTCTATGGCTACACCTTC. Encoded protein: CASSYQGVNVYGYTF.

This clone was recorded only once. The CDR3 region is CAWSHSYEQYF. The CDR3 nucleotides are TGTGCCTGGAGCCATTCATACGAGCAGTACTTC. The chain is built from TRBV30 and TRBJ2-7; D not resolved. This CDR3 contains 11 residues. Germline V gene data show CDR1 as GTSNPN and CDR2 as SVGIG (reference sequence). Trimming took off 3 bases at V and 4 bases at J, with 7 bases between the two ends.